This is a list of T cell receptor beta chains from one sample in a study of cytomegalovirus exposure and HLA in healthy donors. The repertoire was sequenced with immunoSEQ multiplex PCR; TCRdb's copy has only in-frame clones and lacks some. This table holds 150,000 to 200,000 clones, 75% found once. Sequenced: PBMCs. These receptors all stem from a male donor in good health and CMV-seronegative. Each CDR3 is given with its conserved first and last residue. Fields, in order: V gene, J gene, clone size, D gene, CDR3 protein, CDR3 DNA. A D gene is named only where the DNA matches it firmly. The listing skips clone size in some rows; elsewhere it reads once, few, many or a size class.

v_call: TRBV28; j_call: TRBJ1-3; clone_size: .; d_call: .; cdr3_aa: CASRRGSSGNTIYF; cdr3_nt: TGTGCCAGCAGAAGAGGGAGCTCTGGAAACACCATATATTTT
v_call: TRBV7-9; j_call: TRBJ2-7; clone_size: .; d_call: TRBD1; cdr3_aa: CASSSRQGTSYEQYF; cdr3_nt: TGTGCCAGCAGTTCCCGACAGGGTACATCCTACGAGCAGTACTTC
v_call: TRBV6-5; j_call: TRBJ1-5; clone_size: once; d_call: TRBD1; cdr3_aa: CASSLRDRANQPQHF; cdr3_nt: TGTGCCAGCAGTCTCCGGGACAGGGCGAATCAGCCCCAGCATTTT
v_call: TRBV5-1; j_call: TRBJ1-1; clone_size: .; d_call: .; cdr3_aa: CASSLRSRGGGTLSNTEAFF; cdr3_nt: TGCGCCAGCAGCTTGCGGTCCCGCGGCGGGGGGACTCTCTCGAACACTGAAGCTTTCTTT
v_call: TRBV19; j_call: TRBJ2-3; clone_size: .; d_call: TRBD2; cdr3_aa: CASSRREGRTDTQYF; cdr3_nt: TGTGCCAGTAGTAGGAGGGAGGGTCGCACAGATACGCAGTATTTT
v_call: TRBV21-1; j_call: TRBJ2-3; clone_size: .; d_call: .; cdr3_aa: CASLGQGDSTDTQYF; cdr3_nt: TGTGCCAGCTTAGGACAGGGTGACTCCACAGATACGCAGTATTTT
v_call: TRBV5-4; j_call: TRBJ2-7; clone_size: .; d_call: TRBD1; cdr3_aa: CASSVRPGQGGDEQYF; cdr3_nt: TGTGCCAGCAGCGTACGTCCGGGACAGGGGGGGGACGAGCAGTACTTC
v_call: TRBV5-1; j_call: TRBJ1-1; clone_size: .; d_call: .; cdr3_aa: CASSLEGQRNTEAFF; cdr3_nt: TGCGCCAGCAGCTTGGAAGGACAGAGAAACACTGAAGCTTTCTTT
v_call: TRBV10-3; j_call: TRBJ1-2; clone_size: .; d_call: .; cdr3_aa: CAISDPPSRYGYTF; cdr3_nt: TGTGCCATCAGTGATCCCCCAAGCCGATATGGCTACACCTTC
v_call: TRBV7-9; j_call: TRBJ1-1; clone_size: .; d_call: .; cdr3_aa: CASSLVGQEAFF; cdr3_nt: TGTGCCAGCAGCTTAGTGGGGCAGGAAGCTTTCTTT
v_call: TRBV27; j_call: TRBJ1-4; clone_size: .; d_call: TRBD1; cdr3_aa: CASSRTGVNEKLFF; cdr3_nt: TGTGCCAGCAGTCGGACAGGCGTTAATGAAAAACTGTTTTTT
v_call: TRBV18; j_call: TRBJ1-4; clone_size: .; d_call: .; cdr3_aa: CASSPGTLEKLFF; cdr3_nt: TGTGCCAGCTCACCGGGCACCCTTGAAAAACTGTTTTTT
v_call: TRBV27; j_call: TRBJ2-7; clone_size: .; d_call: TRBD1; cdr3_aa: CASSRPSRTGGFTYEQYF; cdr3_nt: TGTGCCAGCAGTAGACCCTCCCGGACAGGGGGCTTCACCTACGAGCAGTACTTC
v_call: TRBV27; j_call: TRBJ2-2; clone_size: .; d_call: .; cdr3_aa: CASRLTALLTGELFF; cdr3_nt: TGTGCCAGCAGATTGACAGCGCTTCTAACCGGGGAGCTGTTTTTT
v_call: TRBV4-2; j_call: TRBJ2-7; clone_size: few; d_call: .; cdr3_aa: CASSQDRVAYEQYF; cdr3_nt: TGTGCCAGCAGCCAAGATAGAGTAGCCTACGAGCAGTACTTC
v_call: TRBV5-1; j_call: TRBJ2-2; clone_size: .; d_call: TRBD2; cdr3_aa: CASRRQGLAGSTGELFF; cdr3_nt: TGCGCCAGCAGGAGGCAGGGACTAGCGGGATCCACCGGGGAGCTGTTTTTT
v_call: TRBV7-3; j_call: TRBJ2-1; clone_size: .; d_call: .; cdr3_aa: CASSLTSFSYNEQFF; cdr3_nt: TGTGCCAGCAGCTTAACCTCCTTCTCCTACAATGAGCAGTTCTTC
v_call: TRBV21-1; j_call: TRBJ1-5; clone_size: .; d_call: .; cdr3_aa: CASSKFLMTGRQGQPQHF; cdr3_nt: TGTGCCAGCAGCAAATTCCTGATGACAGGGCGACAAGGTCAGCCCCAGCATTTT
v_call: TRBV7-9; j_call: TRBJ1-1; clone_size: .; d_call: .; cdr3_aa: CASSPTLGGAVAEAFF; cdr3_nt: TGTGCCAGCAGCCCTACGCTAGGGGGGGCTGTGGCAGAAGCTTTCTTT
v_call: TRBV19; j_call: TRBJ1-6; clone_size: .; d_call: TRBD1; cdr3_aa: CASSIQGAESPLHF; cdr3_nt: TGTGCCAGTAGTATACAGGGGGCCGAATCACCCCTCCACTTT
v_call: TRBV15; j_call: TRBJ1-4; clone_size: .; d_call: .; cdr3_aa: CATSRDRPPGKLFF; cdr3_nt: TGTGCCACCAGCAGGGACAGACCCCCCGGAAAACTGTTTTTT
v_call: TRBV7-2; j_call: TRBJ2-7; clone_size: few; d_call: .; cdr3_aa: CASSPGRTRGREQYF; cdr3_nt: TGTGCCAGCAGCCCCGGGAGGACCAGGGGGCGCGAGCAGTACTTC
v_call: TRBV18; j_call: TRBJ1-5; clone_size: .; d_call: .; cdr3_aa: CASSPRGAGGSNQPQHF; cdr3_nt: TGTGCCAGCTCACCCCGGGGGGCGGGGGGCAGCAATCAGCCCCAGCATTTT
v_call: TRBV5-1; j_call: TRBJ2-7; clone_size: .; d_call: .; cdr3_aa: CASSLWGSGESDEQYF; cdr3_nt: TGCGCCAGCAGCTTGTGGGGATCAGGGGAGAGCGACGAGCAGTACTTC
v_call: TRBV5-1; j_call: TRBJ2-1; clone_size: .; d_call: TRBD2; cdr3_aa: CASSDKLAGGPREQFF; cdr3_nt: TGCGCCAGCAGCGACAAACTAGCGGGAGGGCCCAGAGAGCAGTTCTTC
v_call: TRBV6-6; j_call: TRBJ2-3; clone_size: .; d_call: TRBD2; cdr3_aa: CATRTSGTDTQYF; cdr3_nt: TGTGCCACCAGGACTAGCGGCACAGATACGCAGTATTTT
v_call: TRBV7-7; j_call: TRBJ2-7; clone_size: .; d_call: TRBD1; cdr3_aa: CASSLGTGAYEQYF; cdr3_nt: TGTGCCAGCAGCTTAGGGACAGGGGCCTACGAGCAGTACTTC
v_call: TRBV5-1; j_call: TRBJ2-5; clone_size: few; d_call: TRBD2; cdr3_aa: CASSSASGGVKTQYF; cdr3_nt: TGCGCCAGCAGCTCGGCTAGCGGGGGCGTAAAGACCCAGTACTTC
v_call: TRBV21-1; j_call: TRBJ1-6; clone_size: .; d_call: .; cdr3_aa: CASSPPGQYNSPLHF; cdr3_nt: TGTGCCAGCAGCCCACCGGGACAATATAATTCACCCCTCCACTTT
v_call: TRBV7-9; j_call: TRBJ1-1; clone_size: .; d_call: .; cdr3_aa: CASSFSAEAFF; cdr3_nt: TGTGCCAGCAGCTTCAGCGCTGAAGCTTTCTTT
v_call: TRBV5-8; j_call: TRBJ1-2; clone_size: .; d_call: .; cdr3_aa: CASSDFLGPGYYGYTF; cdr3_nt: TGTGCCAGCAGCGATTTTTTGGGCCCGGGGTACTATGGCTACACCTTC
v_call: TRBV7-6; j_call: TRBJ1-1; clone_size: .; d_call: TRBD1; cdr3_aa: CASSRTGDTEAFF; cdr3_nt: TGTGCCAGCAGCCGCACAGGGGACACTGAAGCTTTCTTT
v_call: TRBV5-1; j_call: TRBJ2-7; clone_size: .; d_call: .; cdr3_aa: CASSGGGQESSYEQYF; cdr3_nt: TGCGCCAGCAGCGGCGGGGGACAGGAGAGCTCCTACGAGCAGTACTTC
v_call: TRBV7-6; j_call: TRBJ2-1; clone_size: .; d_call: .; cdr3_aa: CASSLDSGHGFYNEQFF; cdr3_nt: TGTGCCAGCAGCTTAGATTCAGGGCACGGTTTTTACAATGAGCAGTTCTTC
v_call: TRBV28; j_call: TRBJ1-2; clone_size: .; d_call: .; cdr3_aa: CASSSTRLNYGYTF; cdr3_nt: TGTGCCAGCAGTTCTACCCGCCTGAACTATGGCTACACCTTC
v_call: TRBV18; j_call: TRBJ2-7; clone_size: few; d_call: TRBD2; cdr3_aa: CASSPPAGAWLAYF; cdr3_nt: TGTGCCAGCTCACCACCGGCGGGAGCCTGGTTGGCGTACTTC
v_call: TRBV11-3; j_call: TRBJ2-1; clone_size: .; d_call: TRBD2; cdr3_aa: CASSLGGRAGDEQFF; cdr3_nt: TGTGCCAGCAGCTTGGGCGGGAGGGCCGGAGATGAGCAGTTCTTC
v_call: TRBV30; j_call: TRBJ2-3; clone_size: .; d_call: TRBD2; cdr3_aa: CAWIEPVGLAGRGTDTQYF; cdr3_nt: TGTGCCTGGATCGAACCGGTCGGACTAGCGGGAAGGGGTACAGATACGCAGTATTTT
v_call: TRBV14; j_call: TRBJ2-7; clone_size: .; d_call: TRBD1; cdr3_aa: CASSHAGTGWEQYF; cdr3_nt: TGTGCCAGCAGCCATGCCGGGACAGGTTGGGAGCAGTACTTC
v_call: TRBV7-6; j_call: TRBJ1-4; clone_size: few; d_call: TRBD1; cdr3_aa: CASSLTGVSEKLFF; cdr3_nt: TGTGCCAGCAGCTTAACAGGGGTTTCTGAAAAACTGTTTTTT
v_call: TRBV9; j_call: TRBJ1-1; clone_size: .; d_call: .; cdr3_aa: CASSVGRTLNTEAFF; cdr3_nt: TGTGCCAGCAGCGTAGGCCGGACACTGAACACTGAAGCTTTCTTT
v_call: TRBV28; j_call: TRBJ1-1; clone_size: .; d_call: .; cdr3_aa: CASSTLTGNTEAFF; cdr3_nt: TGTGCCAGCAGTACTTTGACAGGGAACACTGAAGCTTTCTTT
v_call: TRBV7-8; j_call: TRBJ1-3; clone_size: .; d_call: .; cdr3_aa: CASSAYRVGSGNTIYF; cdr3_nt: TGTGCCAGCAGCGCCTACAGGGTGGGCTCTGGAAACACCATATATTTT
v_call: TRBV7-6; j_call: TRBJ2-2; clone_size: few; d_call: TRBD2; cdr3_aa: CASSPPQGGTGELFF; cdr3_nt: TGTGCCAGCAGCCCGCCTCAGGGAGGGACCGGGGAGCTGTTTTTT
v_call: TRBV5-6; j_call: TRBJ1-2; clone_size: once; d_call: TRBD1; cdr3_aa: CASSPEQGALNYGYTF; cdr3_nt: TGTGCCAGCAGCCCTGAGCAGGGGGCCCTTAACTATGGCTACACCTTC
v_call: TRBV5-1; j_call: TRBJ2-7; clone_size: few; d_call: TRBD1; cdr3_aa: CASSSGQGYEQYF; cdr3_nt: TGCGCCAGCAGCTCGGGACAGGGCTACGAGCAGTACTTC
v_call: TRBV28; j_call: TRBJ2-3; clone_size: .; d_call: .; cdr3_aa: CASGVRTDTQYF; cdr3_nt: TGTGCCAGCGGCGTGAGGACAGATACGCAGTATTTT
v_call: TRBV4-2; j_call: TRBJ2-1; clone_size: .; d_call: .; cdr3_aa: CASSQDGRWGSSYNEQFF; cdr3_nt: TGTGCCAGCAGCCAAGATGGGAGGTGGGGGAGCTCCTACAATGAGCAGTTCTTC
v_call: TRBV7-6; j_call: TRBJ2-5; clone_size: .; d_call: .; cdr3_aa: CASSLSETQYF; cdr3_nt: TGTGCCAGCAGCTTATCTGAGACCCAGTACTTC
v_call: TRBV7-3; j_call: TRBJ2-1; clone_size: .; d_call: TRBD1; cdr3_aa: CASSKGQGVYNEQFF; cdr3_nt: TGTGCCAGCAGCAAGGGACAGGGGGTCTACAATGAGCAGTTCTTC
v_call: TRBV27; j_call: TRBJ1-6; clone_size: .; d_call: .; cdr3_aa: CASSSVISNSPLHF; cdr3_nt: TGTGCCAGCAGTTCCGTAATCTCTAATTCACCCCTCCACTTT
v_call: TRBV7-2; j_call: TRBJ2-7; clone_size: .; d_call: .; cdr3_aa: CASSFNSYEQYF; cdr3_nt: TGTGCCAGCAGCTTTAATTCCTACGAGCAGTACTTC
v_call: TRBV6-5; j_call: TRBJ1-4; clone_size: .; d_call: TRBD1; cdr3_aa: CASSNRGLGEKLFF; cdr3_nt: TGTGCCAGCAGTAACAGGGGGCTTGGTGAAAAACTGTTTTTT
v_call: TRBV9; j_call: TRBJ2-3; clone_size: .; d_call: .; cdr3_aa: CASSVGRGMRDTQYF; cdr3_nt: TGTGCCAGCAGCGTAGGCAGGGGTATGAGAGATACGCAGTATTTT